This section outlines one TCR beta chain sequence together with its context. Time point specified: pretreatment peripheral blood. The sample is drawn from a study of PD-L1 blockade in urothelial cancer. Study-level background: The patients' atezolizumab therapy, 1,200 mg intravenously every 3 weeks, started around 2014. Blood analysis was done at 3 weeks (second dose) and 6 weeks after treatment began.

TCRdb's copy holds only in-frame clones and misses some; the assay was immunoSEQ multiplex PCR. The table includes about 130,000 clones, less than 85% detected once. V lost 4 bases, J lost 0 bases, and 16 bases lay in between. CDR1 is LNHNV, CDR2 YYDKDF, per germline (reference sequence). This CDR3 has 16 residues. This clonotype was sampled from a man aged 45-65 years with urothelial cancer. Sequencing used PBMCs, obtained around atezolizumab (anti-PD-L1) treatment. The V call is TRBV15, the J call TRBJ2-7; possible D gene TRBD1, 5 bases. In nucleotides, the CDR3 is TGTGCCACCAGCAAGGGATCAGGACATTACTCCTACGAGCAGTACTTC. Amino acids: CATSKGSGHYSYEQYF.